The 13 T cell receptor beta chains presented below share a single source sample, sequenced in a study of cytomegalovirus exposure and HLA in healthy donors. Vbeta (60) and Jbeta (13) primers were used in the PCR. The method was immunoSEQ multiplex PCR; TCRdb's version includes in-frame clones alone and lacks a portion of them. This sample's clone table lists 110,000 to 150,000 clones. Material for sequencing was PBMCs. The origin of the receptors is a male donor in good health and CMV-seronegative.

The CDR3 DNA reads as TGTGCCAGCTGGGCCCGTATCACTGAAGCTTTCTTT. Its protein is CASWARITEAFF. This sequence joins TRBV27 and TRBJ1-1, with D unresolved. Germline V CDR1 and CDR2: MNHEY, SMNVEV (reference sequence). V shed 8 bases and J shed 4 bases, with 11 bases lying between them. The CDR3 has 12 residues.

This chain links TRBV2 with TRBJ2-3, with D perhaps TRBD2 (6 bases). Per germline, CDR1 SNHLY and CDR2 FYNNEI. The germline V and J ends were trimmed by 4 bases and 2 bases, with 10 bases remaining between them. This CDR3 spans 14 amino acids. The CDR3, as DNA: TGTGCCAGCAGTGCGGGACTTTACACAGATACGCAGTATTTT. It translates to CASSAGLYTDTQYF. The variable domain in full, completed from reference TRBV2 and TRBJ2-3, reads EPEVTQTPSHQVTQMGQEVILRCVPISNHLYFYWYRQILGQKVEFLVSFYNNEISEKSEIFDDQFSVERPDGSNFTLKIRSTKLEDSAMYFCASSAGLYTDTQYFGPGTRLTVL.

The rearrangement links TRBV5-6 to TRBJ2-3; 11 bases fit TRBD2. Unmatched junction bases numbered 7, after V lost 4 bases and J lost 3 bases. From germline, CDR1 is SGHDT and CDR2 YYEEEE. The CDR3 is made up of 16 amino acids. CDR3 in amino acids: CASSPTSGRVTDTQYF. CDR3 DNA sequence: TGTGCCAGCAGCCCTACTAGCGGGAGAGTAACAGATACGCAGTATTTT.

This CDR3 reads CASSLGGGPPTYEQYF. The CDR3 DNA is TGTGCCAGCAGCTTAGGAGGGGGACCCCCAACCTACGAGCAGTACTTC. The chain couples TRBV11-2 to TRBJ2-7, with D possibly matching TRBD1 (6 bases). The CDR3 covers 16 residues. The V gene's germline CDR1 is SGHAT and CDR2 FQNNGV. V lost 1 base and J lost 2, with 15 bases in between.

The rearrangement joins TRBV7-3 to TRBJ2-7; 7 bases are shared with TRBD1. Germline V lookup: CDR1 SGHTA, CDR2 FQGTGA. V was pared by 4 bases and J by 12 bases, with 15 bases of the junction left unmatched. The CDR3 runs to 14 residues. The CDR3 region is CASSSHGTAPSVYF. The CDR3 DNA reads TGTGCCAGCAGCTCCCATGGGACAGCCCCTTCGGTGTACTTC.

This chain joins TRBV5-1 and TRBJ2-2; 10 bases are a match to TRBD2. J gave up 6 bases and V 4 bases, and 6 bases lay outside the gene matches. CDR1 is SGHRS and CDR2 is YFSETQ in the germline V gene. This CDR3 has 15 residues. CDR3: CASSGGTSVPGELFF. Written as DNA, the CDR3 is TGCGCCAGCAGCGGCGGGACTAGCGTGCCCGGGGAGCTGTTTTTT.

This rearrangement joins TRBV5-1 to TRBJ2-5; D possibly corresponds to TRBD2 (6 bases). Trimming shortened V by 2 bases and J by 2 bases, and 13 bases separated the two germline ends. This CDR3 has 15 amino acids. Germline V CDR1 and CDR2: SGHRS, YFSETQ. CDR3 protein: CASSLSGLTQETQYF. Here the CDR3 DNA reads TGCGCCAGCAGCTTATCGGGACTTACACAAGAGACCCAGTACTTC.

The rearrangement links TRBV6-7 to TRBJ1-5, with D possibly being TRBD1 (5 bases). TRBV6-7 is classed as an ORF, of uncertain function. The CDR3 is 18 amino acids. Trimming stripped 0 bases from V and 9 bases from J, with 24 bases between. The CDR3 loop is CASSYSMVGRLGRGPQHF. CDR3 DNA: TGTGCCAGCAGTTACTCGATGGTGGGACGGCTTGGGAGGGGGCCCCAGCATTTT.

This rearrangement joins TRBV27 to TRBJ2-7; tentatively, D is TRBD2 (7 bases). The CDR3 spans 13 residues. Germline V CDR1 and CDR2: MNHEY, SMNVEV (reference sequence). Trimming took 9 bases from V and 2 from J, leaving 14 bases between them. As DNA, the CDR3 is TGTGCCAGTCGGGGGGCGGTAACCTACGAGCAGTACTTC. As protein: CASRGAVTYEQYF.

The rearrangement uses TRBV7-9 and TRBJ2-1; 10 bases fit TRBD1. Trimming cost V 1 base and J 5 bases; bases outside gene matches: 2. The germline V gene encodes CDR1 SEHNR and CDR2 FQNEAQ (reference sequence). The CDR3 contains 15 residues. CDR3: CASSLGDRGDNEQFF. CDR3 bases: TGTGCCAGCAGCTTAGGGGACAGGGGCGACAATGAGCAGTTCTTC.

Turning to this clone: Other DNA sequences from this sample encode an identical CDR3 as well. In nucleotides, the CDR3 is TGTGCCAGCAGGGCAGGGGGAGGCTACACCTTC. This gives the protein CASRAGGGYTF. The V and J genes are TRBV27 and TRBJ1-2; 7 nucleotides line up with TRBD1. The CDR3 length is 11 residues. Germline V CDR1 and CDR2: MNHEY, SMNVEV (reference sequence). With V trimmed by 6 bases and J by 8 bases, 3 bases remained unmatched.

The CDR3 nucleotides read TGCGCCAGCAGCCAAGCAGGGCTGAACACTGAAGCTTTCTTT. It translates to CASSQAGLNTEAFF. The chain links TRBV4-3 to TRBJ1-1; a possible D gene is TRBD1 (5 bases). V was clipped by 1 base and J by 0 bases, with 6 bases between them. CDR3 length: 14 amino acids. Germline V CDR1 and CDR2: LGHNA, YSLEER.

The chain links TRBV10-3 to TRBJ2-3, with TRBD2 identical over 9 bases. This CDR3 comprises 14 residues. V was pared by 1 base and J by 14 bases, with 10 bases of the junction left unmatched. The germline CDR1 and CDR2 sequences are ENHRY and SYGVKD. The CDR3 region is CAISEYSAGTSLYF. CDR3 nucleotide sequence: TGTGCCATCAGTGAGTATTCGGCCGGGACTAGCTTGTATTTT.